This TCR beta chain was recorded in a study of cytomegalovirus exposure and HLA in healthy donors. With 3 bases removed from V and 0 bases from J, the gap between germline ends came to 9 bases. CDR3 size: 15 residues. Germline CDR1 SEHNR, CDR2 FQNEAQ (reference sequence). Whole-study findings and limits: Most sequenced TCRs were rare (though some public TCRs occurred in many donors). In the 130 or so validation repertoires, a later analysis found that first-cohort TCR clusters tended to co-occur.

Clones were sequenced by immunoSEQ multiplex PCR, and TCRdb holds only the in-frame ones, with some missing. The sample has some 160,000 clones, roughly 92% seen once. On this clone: Its antigen is undetermined.

The receptor was isolated from a man younger than 35 in good health and CMV-seronegative. Material: PBMCs. V usage is TRBV7-9 and J usage is TRBJ2-1, with D possibly being TRBD2 (5 bases). CDR3 protein: CASSFPGVSYNEQFF. CDR3 nucleotide sequence: TGTGCCAGCAGCTTCCCCGGGGTCTCCTACAATGAGCAGTTCTTC.